A selection of T cell receptor beta chains follows, all from one sample in a study of tumor-infiltrating lymphocytes in primary liver carcinoma. One entry per CDR3 protein results from TCRdb running MiXCR on the multiplex PCR reads. The repertoire holds some 30,000 distinct CDR3 sequences, with over 60% as singletons. Sequencing was performed on liver tumor tissue from sampling region 5. These receptors were obtained from a man in his forties or fifties with primary liver carcinoma and hepatitis B virus infection. Both conserved end residues are part of each CDR3. Each record gives: clone size, D gene, J gene, V gene, CDR3 protein, CDR3 DNA. D genes are given only for firm matches. Size is stated for part of the rows, as once, few or many counts, or as a class when the clone is expanded.

.,.,TRBJ2-1,TRBV6-1,CASRDGASYNEQFF,TGTGCCAGTAGGGACGGGGCGTCATACAATGAGCAGTTCTTC
.,.,TRBJ2-7,TRBV4-2,CASSQGVKEQYF,TGTGCCAGCAGCCAAGGCGTGAAGGAGCAGTACTTC
.,.,TRBJ2-3,TRBV30,CAWTKGVTDTQYF,TGTGCCTGGACTAAGGGGGTAACGGATACGCAGTATTTT
.,TRBD1,TRBJ2-2,TRBV11-2,CASSMDRAATGELFF,TGTGCCAGCAGCATGGACAGGGCCGCCACCGGGGAGCTATTTTTC
many,.,TRBJ2-3,TRBV5-1,CASSLGVHTDTQYF,TGCGCCAGCAGCTTGGGGGTGCACACAGATACGCAGTATTTT
.,TRBD2,TRBJ2-2,TRBV6-1,CGSSEAETSIYWELFF,TGTGGCAGCAGTGAAGCCGAGACTAGCATTTACTGGGAGCTGTTTTTT
.,TRBD2,TRBJ2-1,TRBV6-2/TRBV6-3,CASSPGLADVYIEQFF,TGTGCCAGCAGCCCCGGACTAGCGGACGTCTATATTGAGCAGTTCTTC
.,TRBD1,TRBJ2-1,TRBV18,CASSPHGTANNNEQFF,TGTGCCAGCTCACCACATGGGACAGCGAATAACAATGAGCAGTTCTTC
few,TRBD1,TRBJ1-1,TRBV5-4,CASTLTGSKNTEAFF,TGTGCCAGCACCTTGACAGGGTCGAAGAACACTGAAGCTTTCTTC
.,TRBD1,TRBJ2-1,TRBV12-3/TRBV12-4,CASSFFIGTDFSNEQFF,TGTGCCAGCAGTTTCTTTATCGGGACAGATTTTTCTAATGAGCAGTTCTTC
.,.,TRBJ1-5,TRBV10-2,CASSDGDQPKHF,TGCGCCAGCAGTGATGGGGACCAGCCTAAGCATTTT
.,.,TRBJ2-1,TRBV20-1,CSAREDVSRGINEQFF,TGCAGTGCTAGAGAGGATGTGAGCAGGGGTATCAATGAGCAGTTCTTC
.,TRBD2,TRBJ2-1,TRBV7-9,CTSSPRGASGGYNEQFF,TGTACCAGCAGCCCTAGGGGGGCTAGCGGGGGATACAATGAGCAGTTCTTC
.,TRBD1,TRBJ2-1,TRBV12-3/TRBV12-4,CASSSRTGVSYNGQLF,TGTGCCAGCAGTTCTCGGACAGGAGTCTCCTACAATGGGCAGTTATTC
.,.,TRBJ1-2,TRBV6-1,CASSEGTAYGHTF,TGTGCCAGCAGTGAAGGGACCGCGTATGGGCACACCTTC
.,TRBD2,TRBJ2-1,TRBV6-5,CPSRLAENNEQFF,TGTCCCAGTCGACTAGCGGAAAACAATGAGCAGTTCTTT
many,.,TRBJ1-6,TRBV5-4,CASSLDRQNSPLHF,TGTGCCAGCAGCTTGGACCGACAGAATTCACCCCTCCACTTT
.,TRBD2,TRBJ2-7,TRBV6-2/TRBV6-3,CTSSYSASGLNEQYF,TGTACCAGCAGTTACTCGGCTAGCGGCCTGAACGAGCAGTACTTC
.,TRBD2,TRBJ2-3,TRBV10-3,CAVNEREGNVDTQYF,TGTGCCGTCAACGAGCGGGAGGGAAATGTGGATACGCAGTATTTT
.,.,TRBJ1-2,TRBV6-2/TRBV6-3,CASSHGTGLTAPYGYTF,TGTGCCAGCAGTCACGGAACGGGACTGACAGCTCCCTATGGCTACACCTTC
.,TRBD2,TRBJ2-3,TRBV11-2,CANSPPTSGSTDTQYF,TGTGCCAACAGCCCCCCGACTAGCGGCAGCACAGATACGCAGTATTTT
.,.,TRBJ2-5,TRBV11-2,CASSLARLVLGKKETQYF,TGTGCCAGCAGCTTAGCGAGGCTAGTCCTCGGAAAAAAAGAGACCCAGTACTTC
many,.,TRBJ2-2,TRBV5-5,CASSFLPMVTNTGELFF,TGTGCCAGCAGCTTTCTACCCATGGTTACGAACACCGGGGAGCTGTTTTTT
.,.,TRBJ2-1,TRBV7-9,CASTLTYQGPKTNERFF,TGTGCCAGCACCTTAACATATCAGGGGCCTAAAACAAATGAGCGGTTCTTC
once,TRBD2,TRBJ2-7,TRBV30,CTWSRGLAAYYERYF,TGTACCTGGAGTCGAGGACTAGCCGCATACTACGAGCGGTACTTC
many,TRBD2,TRBJ2-3,TRBV28,CASSLQGGSTDTQYF,TGTGCCAGCAGTTTACAGGGAGGGAGCACAGATACGCAGTATTTT
.,TRBD2,TRBJ2-3,TRBV6-1,CADSAGGTSGTWGTQYF,TGTGCCGACAGTGCCGGAGGGACTAGCGGGACGTGGGGTACGCAGTATTTT
.,TRBD2,TRBJ2-1,TRBV11-2,CASSLGGRFSGTLYNEHFF,TGTGCTAGCAGCCTAGGTGGGCGATTCAGCGGGACCCTTTACAATGAGCACTTCTTC
.,.,TRBJ2-1,TRBV29-1,CSARPVGNEQFF,TGTAGCGCCCGCCCAGTGGGGAATGAGCAATTCTTC
.,.,TRBJ2-5,TRBV10-3,CAISDRGCETQYF,TGTGCCATCAGTGACAGGGGATGTGAGACCCAGTACTTC
.,TRBD2,TRBJ2-2,TRBV5-1,CASSPGLAGGTGELFF,TGCGCCAGCAGCCCGGGACTAGCGGGAGGAACCGGGGAGCTGTTTTTT
.,.,TRBJ2-2,TRBV5-1,CASNLSANTGKLFF,TGCGCCAGCAACTTATCAGCGAACACCGGGAAGCTGTTTTTT